This T cell receptor beta chain was profiled in a study of shared clonotypes between healthy human individuals. Study at large: Three CD4 naive, three CD4 memory, two CD8 naive and one CD8 memory plate were used per donor.

When replicate PCRs were run on sorted subsets, they used 200 to 250 ng DNA, about 31,000 T cell genomes. Sequencing was performed with immunoSEQ multiplex PCR; in TCRdb, only in-frame clones are kept and a portion is missing. This sample has about 640,000 clones, with approximately 75% found just once. This clone appeared a single time. Material: memory CD4+ T cells sorted from blood. Subset of the sample: CD45RA-negative fraction. This receptor was taken from a woman in her 30s in good health.

The CDR3 nucleotides are TGTGCCAGCAGCTCCCTGGCCCAGGGGGCCTCCTACAATGAGCAGTTCTTC. Encoded protein: CASSSLAQGASYNEQFF. The chain combines TRBV7-3 with TRBJ2-1; 8 nucleotides match TRBD1. CDR3 length equals 17 residues. CDR1 SGHTA and CDR2 FQGTGA come from the germline V gene. V lost 4 bases, J lost 0 bases, and 8 bases stayed unmatched. Full variable domain (rest looked up from reference TRBV7-3 and TRBJ2-1): GAGVSQTPSNKVTEKGKYVELRCDPISGHTALYWYRQSLGQGPEFLIYFQGTGAADDSGLPNDRFFAVRPEGSVSTLKIQRTERGDSAVYLCASSSLAQGASYNEQFFGPGTRLTVL.